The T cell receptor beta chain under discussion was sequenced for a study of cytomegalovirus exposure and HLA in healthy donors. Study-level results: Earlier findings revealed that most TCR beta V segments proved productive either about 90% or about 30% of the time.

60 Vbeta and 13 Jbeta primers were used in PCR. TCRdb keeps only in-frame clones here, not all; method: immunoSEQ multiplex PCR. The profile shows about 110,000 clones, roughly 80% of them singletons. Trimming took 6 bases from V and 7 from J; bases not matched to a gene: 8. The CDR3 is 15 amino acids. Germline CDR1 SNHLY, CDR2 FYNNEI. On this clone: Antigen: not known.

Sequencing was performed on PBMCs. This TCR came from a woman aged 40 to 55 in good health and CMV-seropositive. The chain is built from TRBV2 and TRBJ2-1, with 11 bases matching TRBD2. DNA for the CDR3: TGTGCCAGCAGCCGACTAGCGGGGTTATTGAATGAGCAGTTCTTC. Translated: CASSRLAGLLNEQFF.